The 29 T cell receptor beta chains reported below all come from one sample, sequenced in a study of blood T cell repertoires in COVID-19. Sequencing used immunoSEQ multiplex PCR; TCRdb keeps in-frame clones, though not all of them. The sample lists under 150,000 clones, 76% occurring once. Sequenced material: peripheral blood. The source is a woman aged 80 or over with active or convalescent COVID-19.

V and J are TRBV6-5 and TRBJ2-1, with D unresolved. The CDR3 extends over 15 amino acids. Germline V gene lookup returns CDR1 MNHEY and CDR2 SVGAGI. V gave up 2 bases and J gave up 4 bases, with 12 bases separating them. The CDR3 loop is CASSYGARKYNEQFF. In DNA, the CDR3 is TGTGCCAGCAGTTACGGAGCCAGAAAATACAATGAGCAGTTCTTC.

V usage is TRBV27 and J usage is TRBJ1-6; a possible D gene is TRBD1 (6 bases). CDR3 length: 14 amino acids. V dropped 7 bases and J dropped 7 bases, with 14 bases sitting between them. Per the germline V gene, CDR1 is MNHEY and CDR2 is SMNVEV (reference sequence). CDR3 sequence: CASTGLGANSPLHF. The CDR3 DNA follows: TGTGCCAGCACCGGATTGGGGGCCAATTCACCCCTCCACTTT.

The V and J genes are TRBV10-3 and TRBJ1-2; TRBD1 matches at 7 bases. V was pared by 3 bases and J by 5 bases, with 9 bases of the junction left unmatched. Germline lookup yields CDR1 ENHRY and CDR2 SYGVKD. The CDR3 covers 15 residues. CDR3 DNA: TGTGCCATCAGTGATGGGGGGACAGTTTTATATGGCTACACCTTC. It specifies CAISDGGTVLYGYTF.

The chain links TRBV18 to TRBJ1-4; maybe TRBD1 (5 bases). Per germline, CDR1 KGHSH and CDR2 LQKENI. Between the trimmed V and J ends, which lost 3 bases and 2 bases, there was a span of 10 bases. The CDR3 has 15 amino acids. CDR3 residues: CASSPTGLTNEKLFF. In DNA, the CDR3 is TGTGCCAGCTCACCCACGGGACTGACTAATGAAAAACTGTTTTTT.

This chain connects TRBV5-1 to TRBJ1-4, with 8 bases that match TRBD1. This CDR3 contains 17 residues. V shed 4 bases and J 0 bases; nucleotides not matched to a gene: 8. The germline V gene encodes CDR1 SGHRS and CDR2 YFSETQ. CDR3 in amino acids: CASSLRSTGATNEKLFF. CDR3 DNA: TGCGCCAGCAGCCTACGGTCGACAGGGGCAACTAATGAAAAACTGTTTTTT.

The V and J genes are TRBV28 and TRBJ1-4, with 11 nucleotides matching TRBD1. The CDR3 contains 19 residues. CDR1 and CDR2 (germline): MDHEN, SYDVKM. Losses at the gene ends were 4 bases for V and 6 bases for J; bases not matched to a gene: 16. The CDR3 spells CASSSFTKIWTGGYEKLFF. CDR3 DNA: TGTGCCAGCAGTTCGTTTACCAAGATATGGACAGGGGGCTATGAAAAACTGTTTTTT.

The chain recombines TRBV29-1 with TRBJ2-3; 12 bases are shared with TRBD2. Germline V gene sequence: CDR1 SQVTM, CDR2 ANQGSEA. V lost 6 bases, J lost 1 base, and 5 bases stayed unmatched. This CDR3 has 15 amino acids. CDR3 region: CSVGLAGLRTDTQYF. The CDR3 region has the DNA TGCAGCGTAGGACTAGCGGGACTACGCACAGATACGCAGTATTTT.

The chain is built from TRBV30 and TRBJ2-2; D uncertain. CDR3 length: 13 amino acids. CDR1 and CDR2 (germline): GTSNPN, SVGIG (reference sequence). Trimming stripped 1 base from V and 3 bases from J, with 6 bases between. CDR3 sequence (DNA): TGTGCCTGGAGTGGACAACACACCGGGGAGCTGTTTTTT. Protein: CAWSGQHTGELFF.

The CDR3 region is CASSMGRGDTQYF. CDR3 nucleotides: TGTGCCAGTAGTATGGGCAGGGGGGATACGCAGTATTTT. The chain employs TRBV19 and TRBJ2-3, with 7 bases lining up with TRBD1. The V and J ends lost 3 bases and 6 bases, in that order; junction bases with no gene match: 3. Germline CDR1 LNHDA, CDR2 SQIVND (reference sequence). The CDR3 spans 13 residues.

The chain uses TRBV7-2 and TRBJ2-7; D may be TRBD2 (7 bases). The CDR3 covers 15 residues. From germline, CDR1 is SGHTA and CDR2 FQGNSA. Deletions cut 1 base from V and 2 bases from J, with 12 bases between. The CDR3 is CASSLGGGGPYEQYF. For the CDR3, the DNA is TGTGCCAGCAGCTTAGGAGGGGGGGGACCCTACGAGCAGTACTTC.

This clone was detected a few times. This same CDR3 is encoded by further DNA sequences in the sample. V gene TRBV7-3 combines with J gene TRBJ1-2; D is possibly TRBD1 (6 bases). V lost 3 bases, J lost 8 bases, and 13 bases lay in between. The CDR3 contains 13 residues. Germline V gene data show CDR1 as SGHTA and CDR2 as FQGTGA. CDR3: CASSFRGGGGYTF. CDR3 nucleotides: TGTGCCAGCAGCTTCCGAGGGGGAGGGGGCTACACCTTC.

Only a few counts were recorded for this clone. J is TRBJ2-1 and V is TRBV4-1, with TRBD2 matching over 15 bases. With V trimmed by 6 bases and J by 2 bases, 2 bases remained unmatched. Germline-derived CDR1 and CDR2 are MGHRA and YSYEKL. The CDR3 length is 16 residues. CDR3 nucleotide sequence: TGCGCCAGCAGAAGGACTAGCGGGGGGGCCTACAATGAGCAGTTCTTC. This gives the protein CASRRTSGGAYNEQFF.

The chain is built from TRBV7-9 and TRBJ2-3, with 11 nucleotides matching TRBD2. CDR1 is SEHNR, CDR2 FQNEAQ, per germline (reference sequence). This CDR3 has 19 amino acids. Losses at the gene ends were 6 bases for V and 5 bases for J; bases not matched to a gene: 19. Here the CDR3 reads CASRPRLTIAGGPGDTQYF. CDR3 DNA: TGTGCCAGCAGACCTAGGCTTACCATAGCGGGGGGGCCGGGAGATACGCAGTATTTT.

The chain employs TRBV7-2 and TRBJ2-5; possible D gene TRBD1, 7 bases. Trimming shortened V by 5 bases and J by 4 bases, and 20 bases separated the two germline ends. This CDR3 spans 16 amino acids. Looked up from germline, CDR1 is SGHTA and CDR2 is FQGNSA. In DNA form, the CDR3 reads TGTGCCAGCAGCGTACAGGGGCCCTCCGGGGGAGAGACCCAGTACTTC. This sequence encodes CASSVQGPSGGETQYF.

CDR3 sequence reads: CASSERGENTEAFF. As DNA, the CDR3 is TGTGCCAGCAGTGAACGGGGGGAGAACACTGAAGCTTTCTTT. The chain has TRBV6-1 and TRBJ1-1, with D maybe TRBD1 (5 bases). Per the germline V gene, CDR1 is MNHNS and CDR2 is SASEGT. CDR3 length equals 14 residues. V lost 2 bases and J 1 base, leaving 8 bases between the germline ends.

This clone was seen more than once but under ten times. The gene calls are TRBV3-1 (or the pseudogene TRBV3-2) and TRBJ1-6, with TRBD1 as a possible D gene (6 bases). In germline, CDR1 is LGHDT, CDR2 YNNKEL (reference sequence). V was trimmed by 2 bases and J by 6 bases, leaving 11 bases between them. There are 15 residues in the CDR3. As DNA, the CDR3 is TGTGCCAGCAGCCAACAGGGGAGAACTAATTCACCCCTCCACTTT. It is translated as CASSQQGRTNSPLHF.

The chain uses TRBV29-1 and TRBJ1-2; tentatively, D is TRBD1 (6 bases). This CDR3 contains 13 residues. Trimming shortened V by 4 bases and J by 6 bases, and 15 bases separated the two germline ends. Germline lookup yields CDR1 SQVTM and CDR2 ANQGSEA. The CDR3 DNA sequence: TGCAGCGTTGGGCGAAACGAGGGGGATGGCTACACCTTC. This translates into CSVGRNEGDGYTF. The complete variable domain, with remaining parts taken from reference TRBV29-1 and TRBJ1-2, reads SAVISQKPSRDICQRGTSLTIQCQVDSQVTMMFWYRQQPGQSLTLIATANQGSEATYESGFVIDKFPISRPNLTFSTLTVSNMSPEDSSIYLCSVGRNEGDGYTFGSGTRLTVV.

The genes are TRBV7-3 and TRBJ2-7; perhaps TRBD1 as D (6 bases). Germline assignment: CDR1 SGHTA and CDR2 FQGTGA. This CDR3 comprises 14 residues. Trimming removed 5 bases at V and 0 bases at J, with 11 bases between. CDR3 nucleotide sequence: TGTGCCAGCAGCCAAACAGGGACCTCCTACGAGCAGTACTTC. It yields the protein CASSQTGTSYEQYF.

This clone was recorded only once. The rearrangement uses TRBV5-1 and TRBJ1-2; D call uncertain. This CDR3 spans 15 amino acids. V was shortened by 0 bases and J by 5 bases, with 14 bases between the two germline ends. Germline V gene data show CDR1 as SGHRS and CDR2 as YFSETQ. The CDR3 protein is CASSLEHSSLYGYTF. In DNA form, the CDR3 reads TGCGCCAGCAGCTTGGAGCACAGTTCTCTGTATGGCTACACCTTC.

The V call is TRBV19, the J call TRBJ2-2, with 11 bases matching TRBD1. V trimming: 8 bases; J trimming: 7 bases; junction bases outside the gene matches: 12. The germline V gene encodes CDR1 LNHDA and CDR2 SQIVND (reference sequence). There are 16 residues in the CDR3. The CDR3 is CASGETGTGGNGELFF. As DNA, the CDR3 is TGTGCCAGTGGAGAAACCGGGACAGGGGGAAACGGGGAGCTGTTTTTT.

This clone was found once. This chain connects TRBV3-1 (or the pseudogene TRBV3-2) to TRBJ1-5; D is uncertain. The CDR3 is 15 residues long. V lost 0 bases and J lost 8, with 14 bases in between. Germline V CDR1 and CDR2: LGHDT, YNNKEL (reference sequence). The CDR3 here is CASSQDLRQGEPQHF. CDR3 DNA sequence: TGTGCCAGCAGCCAAGATCTACGCCAAGGAGAGCCCCAGCATTTT.

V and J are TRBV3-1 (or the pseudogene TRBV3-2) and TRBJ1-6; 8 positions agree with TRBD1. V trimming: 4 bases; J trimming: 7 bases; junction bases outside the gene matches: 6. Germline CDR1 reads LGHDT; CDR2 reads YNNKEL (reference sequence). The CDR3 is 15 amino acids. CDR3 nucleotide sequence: TGTGCCAGCAGCCTAAGGACAGGGCCCAATTCACCCCTCCACTTT. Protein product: CASSLRTGPNSPLHF.

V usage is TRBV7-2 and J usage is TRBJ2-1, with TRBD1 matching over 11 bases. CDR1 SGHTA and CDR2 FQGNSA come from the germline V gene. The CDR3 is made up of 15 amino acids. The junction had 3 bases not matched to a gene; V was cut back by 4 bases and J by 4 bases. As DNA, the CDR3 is TGTGCCAGCAGCTCGGACAGGGGGCGGTACAATGAGCAGTTCTTC. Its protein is CASSSDRGRYNEQFF.

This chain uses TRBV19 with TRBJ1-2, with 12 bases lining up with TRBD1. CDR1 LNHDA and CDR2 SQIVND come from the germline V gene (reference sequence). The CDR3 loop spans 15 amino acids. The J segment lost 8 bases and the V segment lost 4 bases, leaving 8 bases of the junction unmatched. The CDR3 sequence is CASSTWDRGREGYTF. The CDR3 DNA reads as TGTGCCAGTAGTACCTGGGACAGGGGGCGTGAAGGCTACACCTTC.

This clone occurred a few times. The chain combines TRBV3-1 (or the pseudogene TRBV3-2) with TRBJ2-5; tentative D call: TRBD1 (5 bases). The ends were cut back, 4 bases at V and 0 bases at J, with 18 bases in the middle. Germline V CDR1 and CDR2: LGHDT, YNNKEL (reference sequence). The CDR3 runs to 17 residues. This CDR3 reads CASSPRVEGAYQETQYF. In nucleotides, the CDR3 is TGTGCCAGCAGCCCGCGCGTGGAAGGGGCGTACCAAGAGACCCAGTACTTC.

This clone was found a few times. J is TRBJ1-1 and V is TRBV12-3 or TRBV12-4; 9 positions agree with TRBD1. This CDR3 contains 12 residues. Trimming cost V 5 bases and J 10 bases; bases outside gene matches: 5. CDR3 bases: TGTGCCAGCAGTCTACAGGGGGCCGGAGCTTTCTTT. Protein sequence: CASSLQGAGAFF.

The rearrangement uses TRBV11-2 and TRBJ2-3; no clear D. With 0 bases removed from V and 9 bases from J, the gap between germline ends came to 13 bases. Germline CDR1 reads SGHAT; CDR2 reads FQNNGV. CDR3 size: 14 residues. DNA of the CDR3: TGTGCCAGCAGCTTAGATAAGAGTCGTCCCACGCAGTATTTT. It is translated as CASSLDKSRPTQYF.

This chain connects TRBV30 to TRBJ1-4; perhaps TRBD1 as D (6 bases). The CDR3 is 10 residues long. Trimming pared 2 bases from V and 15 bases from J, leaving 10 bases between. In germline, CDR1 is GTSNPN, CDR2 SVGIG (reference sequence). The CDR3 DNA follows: TGTGCCTGGAGTCAGGACAGTATGTTTTTT. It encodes CAWSQDSMFF.

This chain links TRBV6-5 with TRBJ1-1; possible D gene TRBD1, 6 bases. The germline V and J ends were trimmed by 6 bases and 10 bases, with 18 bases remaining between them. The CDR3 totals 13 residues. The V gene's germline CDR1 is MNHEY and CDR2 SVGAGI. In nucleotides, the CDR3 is TGTGCCAGCAGCATAGGTCTCAGGGGATCAGCTTTCTTT. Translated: CASSIGLRGSAFF.